This is a list of T cell receptor beta chains from one sample in a study of regulatory T cells in long-lasting Graves disease. MiXCR was run by TCRdb on the multiplex PCR reads, yielding one entry per CDR3 protein. The sample has 500,000 or so distinct CDR3 sequences, roughly 15% seen once. This sample was shared with a second study, whose subject was T cells in Graves' hyperthyroidism and ophthalmopathy.

Sequences were derived from peripheral blood mononuclear cells (PBMCs), sampled at new diagnosis, from a patient treated with antithyroid drugs. These receptors were obtained from a man in his forties or fifties with Graves disease. CDR3s include the opening cysteine and the closing phenylalanine or tryptophan. A D gene is named only where the DNA matches it firmly. Size values are once, few and many counts, or a class for expanded clones, and some rows have none.

.	TRBJ2-3	TRBD2	TRBV28	CASSSGWTSGSRTDTQYF	TGTGCCAGCTCTTCTGGTTGGACTAGCGGGAGTCGGACAGATACGCAGTATTTT
many	TRBJ1-1	.	TRBV3-1	CASSQGHPRGEAFF	TGTGCCAGCAGCCAGGGACACCCTAGGGGTGAAGCTTTCTTT
.	TRBJ1-1	.	TRBV14	CASSQADIFTEAFF	TGTGCCAGCAGCCAAGCGGACATTTTCACTGAAGCTTTCTTT
many	TRBJ2-1	TRBD2	TRBV28	CASSSRREGDEQFF	TGTGCCAGCAGTTCACGTCGGGAGGGGGATGAGCAGTTCTTC
many	TRBJ2-5	TRBD2	TRBV30	CAWSVQLSGNTSPETQYF	TGTGCCTGGAGTGTACAGTTAAGCGGGAATACATCCCCGGAGACCCAGTACTTC
few	TRBJ2-7	.	TRBV28	CASTPDYEQYF	TGTGCCAGCACCCCGGACTACGAGCAGTACTTC
few	TRBJ2-7	.	TRBV15	CATSVGPTAYEQYF	TGTGCCACCAGCGTAGGACCGACAGCCTACGAGCAGTACTTC
once	TRBJ1-2	TRBD1	TRBV4-3	CASSQDGRGLGGYTF	TGCGCCAGCAGCCAAGATGGAAGGGGGCTTGGAGGCTACACCTTC
many	TRBJ2-1	TRBD1	TRBV5-1	CASTLGGTGGQFF	TGCGCCAGCACCCTTGGAGGGACAGGGGGGCAGTTCTTC
many	TRBJ1-6	.	TRBV12-3/TRBV12-4	CASSRASSVSSLHF	TGTGCCAGCAGTCGAGCGTCATCCGTTAGTAGCCTCCACTTT
few	TRBJ2-5	TRBD2	TRBV15	CATSLTSGRAEETQYF	TGTGCCACCAGCCTGACTAGCGGGAGGGCAGAGGAGACCCAGTACTTC
many	TRBJ2-5	.	TRBV2	CASSDMGPKLETQYF	TGTGCCAGCAGTGATATGGGACCTAAATTAGAGACCCAGTACTTC
few	TRBJ2-3	TRBD2	TRBV9	CASSVALAGSTDTQYF	TGTGCCAGCAGCGTAGCCCTAGCGGGAAGCACAGATACGCAGTATTTT
many	TRBJ2-1	TRBD1	TRBV18	CASSPPRDRVYNEQFF	TGTGCCAGCTCACCACCGCGGGACAGGGTCTACAATGAGCAGTTCTTC
few	TRBJ1-6	.	TRBV5-1	CASSGTLSSSPLHF	TGCGCCAGCAGCGGGACTTTAAGTAGTTCACCCCTCCACTTT
few	TRBJ2-3	.	TRBV12-3/TRBV12-4	CASSMDLTDTQYF	TGTGCCAGCAGCATGGACCTTACAGATACGCAGTATTTT
few	TRBJ2-2	.	TRBV9	CASSVVGGRTINTGELFF	TGTGCCAGCAGCGTAGTCGGGGGAAGGACTATCAACACCGGGGAGCTGTTTTTT
many	TRBJ2-7	.	TRBV12-3/TRBV12-4	CASSLSKGMVNEQYF	TGTGCCAGCAGTTTATCAAAGGGCATGGTCAACGAGCAGTACTTC
many	TRBJ1-2	TRBD1	TRBV12-3/TRBV12-4	CASSPNRGLTYGYTF	TGTGCCAGCAGTCCTAACAGGGGCCTAACCTATGGCTACACCTTC
.	TRBJ2-2	TRBD1	TRBV10-1	CASSESGGGGELFF	TGCGCCAGCAGTGAGTCAGGGGGCGGCGGGGAGCTGTTTTTT
few	TRBJ2-1	.	TRBV19	CASHPRGLAEGEQFF	TGTGCCAGTCACCCCCGGGGTCTAGCAGAAGGAGAGCAGTTCTTC
.	TRBJ2-3	TRBD2	TRBV19	CASSILAGGLTDTQYF	TGTGCCAGTAGTATACTAGCGGGGGGCCTCACAGATACGCAGTATTTT
many	TRBJ1-5	TRBD1	TRBV2	CASRGQGGQTPQHF	TGTGCCAGCAGGGGACAGGGCGGGCAAACGCCCCAGCATTTT
many	TRBJ1-3	.	TRBV7-9	CASSLAGALSGNTIYF	TGTGCCAGCAGCTTAGCAGGAGCACTCTCTGGAAACACCATATATTTT
many	TRBJ1-1	TRBD1	TRBV6-1	CAVAEGAVNTEAFF	TGTGCCGTTGCAGAGGGGGCGGTGAACACTGAAGCTTTCTTT
.	TRBJ2-3	.	TRBV9	CASSAPGRGTDTQYF	TGTGCCAGCAGCGCCCCGGGACGAGGCACAGATACGCAGTATTTT
many	TRBJ2-1	.	TRBV2	CASSEAGTPYNEQFF	TGTGCCAGCAGTGAAGCCGGGACTCCGTACAATGAGCAGTTCTTC
many	TRBJ1-6	TRBD1	TRBV28	CASTRTGDYSPLHF	TGTGCCAGCACACGGACAGGGGATTATTCACCCCTCCACTTT
many	TRBJ2-5	.	TRBV20-1	CSASGMEETQYF	TGCAGTGCTAGCGGGATGGAGGAGACCCAGTACTTC
many	TRBJ2-3	TRBD2	TRBV5-1	CASFGTSGSGSTDTQYF	TGCGCCAGCTTTGGGACTAGCGGGAGTGGGAGCACAGATACGCAGTATTTT
.	TRBJ1-6	.	TRBV6-1	CASRGPGLGDSPLHF	TGTGCCAGCAGGGGGCCGGGACTAGGAGATTCACCCCTCCACTTT
many	TRBJ1-5	.	TRBV3-1	CASSQRDVQPQHF	TGTGCCAGCAGCCAAAGGGATGTTCAGCCCCAGCATTTT
.	TRBJ1-6	.	TRBV27	CASSLERGSPLHF	TGTGCCAGCAGTTTGGAGCGTGGATCACCCCTCCACTTT
few	TRBJ2-5	.	TRBV18	CASSPVRQRNQETQYF	TGTGCCAGCTCACCAGTCAGGCAGCGCAACCAAGAGACCCAGTACTTC
.	TRBJ2-2	.	TRBV2	CASRISRGEGGELFF	TGTGCCAGCAGGATCTCCAGGGGGGAAGGCGGGGAGCTGTTTTTT
many	TRBJ2-5	TRBD2	TRBV3-1	CASSLPRTSGTETQYF	TGTGCCAGCAGCCTACCCCGGACTAGCGGGACAGAGACCCAGTACTTC
many	TRBJ2-5	TRBD1	TRBV5-1	CASSQTGTGRETQYF	TGCGCCAGCAGCCAGACCGGGACAGGAAGGGAGACCCAGTACTTC
many	TRBJ2-4	.	TRBV30	CAWSVRVGGIDAKNIQYF	TGTGCCTGGAGTGTTAGGGTTGGAGGGATCGATGCCAAAAACATTCAGTACTTC
many	TRBJ1-1	.	TRBV28	CASSLRGTEAFF	TGTGCCAGCAGCTTACGTGGGACTGAAGCTTTCTTT
many	TRBJ2-7	TRBD1	TRBV7-9	CASGLGTGTYEQYF	TGTGCCAGCGGGCTCGGGACAGGGACCTACGAGCAGTACTTC
.	TRBJ1-5	.	TRBV19	CASSIETGNQPQHF	TGTGCCAGTAGTATAGAGACGGGGAATCAGCCCCAGCATTTT
.	TRBJ1-3	.	TRBV7-3	CASTPRTTGNTIYF	TGTGCCAGCACCCCCCGGACAACAGGAAACACCATATATTTT
many	TRBJ2-3	TRBD2	TRBV27	CASSKRAGGTDTQYF	TGTGCCAGCAGTAAGAGAGCGGGAGGAACAGATACGCAGTATTTT
few	TRBJ2-2	.	TRBV5-1	CASSLELPPAGELFF	TGCGCCAGCAGCTTGGAACTCCCTCCCGCCGGGGAGCTGTTTTTT
few	TRBJ1-1	.	TRBV7-8	CASSSGNRGAFF	TGTGCCAGCAGCAGCGGGAACAGAGGAGCTTTCTTT
.	TRBJ2-4	.	TRBV11-3	CASSLAEGGPKNIQYF	TGTGCCAGCAGCTTGGCTGAGGGGGGTCCCAAAAACATTCAGTACTTC
few	TRBJ1-5	TRBD1	TRBV19	CASSASGQAKQPQHF	TGTGCCAGTAGTGCCTCGGGACAGGCAAAACAGCCCCAGCATTTT
many	TRBJ2-1	TRBD2	TRBV5-6	CASRGSGGEQEQFF	TGTGCCAGCAGAGGTAGCGGGGGGGAACAGGAGCAGTTCTTC